Each of the 6 T cell receptor beta chains below was sequenced from the same sample in a study of human T cells and chemical hapten exposure. Noted time point: patch test 1, 2 weeks after DPC sensitization. Indicated treatment: therapeutic diphenylcyclopropenone sensitization with weekly scalp DPC. TCRdb reprocessed the RACE reads with MiXCR, giving one entry per CDR3 protein. The data hold around 300,000 distinct CDR3 sequences, with around 6.9% observed a single time. Sample: whole blood, taken in connection with sensitization to the hapten diphenylcyclopropenone (DPC). The receptors stem from a woman between 18 and 30 years old with alopecia areata. Some clones in this sample may be carry-over from other donors' samples.

This clonotype was observed many times. The chain carries TRBV6-5 and TRBJ2-6; the D gene is possibly TRBD1 (6 bases). From germline, CDR1 is MNHEY and CDR2 SVGAGI. The CDR3 is 15 amino acids. The V gene lost 6 bases and the J gene lost 4 bases, with 13 bases spanning the gap. The CDR3 sequence: CASRDTGSGANVLTF. The CDR3 DNA follows: TGTGCCAGCAGAGATACAGGGTCCGGGGCCAACGTCCTGACTTTC.

This clonotype was counted many times. The gene calls are TRBV6-2 or TRBV6-3 and TRBJ2-7; unclear D gene. There are 13 residues in the CDR3. CDR1 is MNHEY, CDR2 SVGEGT, per germline. Trimming took 7 bases from V and 4 from J, leaving 14 bases between them. DNA for the CDR3: TGTGCCAGCACTCGCGATATGGGGTACGAGCAGTACTTC. It is translated as CASTRDMGYEQYF.

This clonotype was counted between two and nine times. J is TRBJ1-2 and V is TRBV12-3 or TRBV12-4; 9 nucleotides line up with TRBD1. The CDR3 totals 15 residues. V lost 2 bases, J lost 4 bases, and 5 bases stayed unmatched. The chain's CDR3 is CASSLRLDRGYGYTF. The CDR3 nucleotides read TGTGCCAGCAGTTTAAGGCTGGACAGGGGCTATGGCTACACCTTC.

The rearrangement links TRBV7-9 to TRBJ2-1, with D tentatively TRBD1 or TRBD2 (5 bases each). The CDR3 is made up of 15 amino acids. Per germline, CDR1 SEHNR and CDR2 FQNEAQ (reference sequence). V lost 3 bases, J lost 6 bases, and 15 bases lay in between. For the CDR3, the DNA is TGTGCCAGCAGCTTTCGAGGACTGGGGACCAATGAGCAGTTCTTC. It translates to CASSFRGLGTNEQFF.

This clonotype was seen a few times. This chain joins TRBV7-2 and TRBJ1-6; the D gene is possibly TRBD1 (5 bases). V lost 5 bases and J 0 bases, leaving 11 bases between the germline ends. CDR1 and CDR2 (germline): SGHTA, FQGNSA. CDR3 size: 16 residues. DNA for the CDR3: TGTGCCAGCAGCCCCTGGGGGAGCTCCTATAATTCACCCCTCCACTTT. Translated: CASSPWGSSYNSPLHF.

J is TRBJ2-7 and V is TRBV7-2; 7 bases line up with TRBD1. Germline lookup yields CDR1 SGHTA and CDR2 FQGNSA. The CDR3 covers 15 residues. The V and J ends lost 3 bases and 0 bases, in that order; junction bases with no gene match: 5. The CDR3 region has the DNA TGTGCCAGCAGCTTGGGACAGTCTCCCTCCTACGAGCAGTACTTC. Encoded protein: CASSLGQSPSYEQYF.